These 10 T cell receptor beta chains were all obtained from the same sample, sequenced in a study of OX40 agonist ivuxolimab in advanced cancers. Library preparation was by the immunoSEQ multiplex PCR assay. TCRdb obtained this table from immuneACCESS and retained in-frame rearrangements with V and J assigned. These tables miss some clones; where compared with another copy, unresolved V genes account for less than half of the shortfall, and the remainder is unexplained. The sample table contains about 56,000 clones; only one count was recorded for less than 85% of them. Together, the top ten hold about 3.5% of the sample. Sequenced here: CD4+ or CD8+ T cells sorted from blood, sampled in a trial of the OX40 agonist ivuxolimab. All receptors derive from an adult with an advanced solid tumor such as melanoma, head and neck, liver or kidney cancer.

Notes on this clone: An end of the junction differs from the germline gene, which may be a read error. This rearrangement joins TRBV7-2 to TRBJ2-2, with 8 bases lining up with TRBD1. The CDR3 runs to 16 residues. The V gene's germline CDR1 is SGHTA and CDR2 FQGNSA. CDR3 nucleotide sequence: TGTGCCAGCAGCGTAGCGACAGGGGCCAACACCGGGGAGCTGTTTTTT. It yields the protein CASSVATGANTGELFF.

This chain connects TRBV30 to TRBJ1-6; D unresolved. V was clipped by 3 bases and J by 3 bases, with 6 bases between them. Germline-derived CDR1 and CDR2 are GTSNPN and SVGIG (reference sequence). The CDR3 sequence is 13 residues long. DNA for the CDR3: TGTGCCTGGAGGCAGGTCTATAATTCACCCCTCCACTTT. This encodes CAWRQVYNSPLHF.

The chain recombines TRBV7-2 with TRBJ2-7; 10 bases fit TRBD1. In germline, CDR1 is SGHTA, CDR2 FQGNSA. J gave up 4 bases and V 4 bases, and 7 bases lay outside the gene matches. The CDR3 has 15 amino acids. The CDR3 DNA follows: TGTGCCAGCAGCTCCGGGACAGGGGCGTCATACGAGCAGTACTTC. Its protein product is CASSSGTGASYEQYF. Full variable domain (rest looked up from reference TRBV7-2 and TRBJ2-7): GAGVSQSPSNKVTEKGKDVELRCDPISGHTALYWYRQSLGQGLEFLIYFQGNSAPDKSGLPSDRFSAERTGGSVSTLTIQRTQQEDSAVYLCASSSGTGASYEQYFGPGTRLTVT.

CDR3 region: CSVERGQGINEQFF. The CDR3 DNA reads TGCAGCGTTGAACGGGGACAGGGGATCAATGAGCAGTTCTTC. This chain joins TRBV29-1 and TRBJ2-1; 10 nucleotides match TRBD1. This CDR3 has 14 residues. J gave up 6 bases and V 2 bases, and 4 bases lay outside the gene matches. The germline CDR1 and CDR2 sequences are SQVTM and ANQGSEA.

The chain uses TRBV10-1 and TRBJ2-3; 11 bases align to TRBD1. Germline lookup yields CDR1 WNHNN and CDR2 SYGVQD (reference sequence). The junction had 4 bases not matched to a gene; V was cut back by 5 bases and J by 6 bases. The CDR3 contains 14 residues. CDR3 sequence (DNA): TGCGCCAGCAGTCGGACAGGGGGCTACGATACGCAGTATTTT. This gives the protein CASSRTGGYDTQYF.

This chain uses TRBV14 with TRBJ1-2; TRBD1 agrees at 7 bases. V was clipped by 8 bases and J by 6 bases; unmatched bases: 9. This CDR3 comprises 13 residues. The germline gives CDR1 SGHDN, CDR2 FVKESK. The DNA for the CDR3 is TGTGCCAGCCGACCCCAGGGGGGAGATGGCTACACCTTC. Protein sequence: CASRPQGGDGYTF.

The rearrangement links TRBV5-8 to TRBJ2-3, with D hard to call. The V and J ends lost 4 bases and 0 bases respectively, with 15 bases between them. Germline V gene data show CDR1 as SGHTS and CDR2 as YDEGEE. CDR3 size: 16 residues. The CDR3 bases are TGTGCCAGCAGCCTCCGAGGCAGTTCTAGCACAGATACGCAGTATTTT. Translated, it gives CASSLRGSSSTDTQYF.

This chain joins TRBV18 and TRBJ1-1; D is ambiguous. The germline CDR1 and CDR2 sequences are KGHSH and LQKENI. Trimming left V 8 bases short and J 5 bases short, with 15 bases between. The CDR3 sequence is 13 residues long. The CDR3 region has the DNA TGTGCCAGCCCCGTAAACCCCCGGACTGAAGCTTTCTTT. Amino acid sequence: CASPVNPRTEAFF. Full variable domain (rest looked up from reference TRBV18 and TRBJ1-1): NAGVMQNPRHLVRRRGQEARLRCSPMKGHSHVYWYRQLPEEGLKFMVYLQKENIIDESGMPKERFSAEFPKEGPSILRIQQVVRGDSAAYFCASPVNPRTEAFFGQGTRLTVV.

The rearrangement joins TRBV28 to TRBJ1-2, with 11 positions matching TRBD1. Germline lookup yields CDR1 MDHEN and CDR2 SYDVKM. CDR3 size: 14 residues. V lost 6 bases to trimming and J lost 2 bases; unmatched junction nucleotides: 2. The CDR3 loop reads CASSWTGGNYGYTF. The CDR3 DNA reads TGTGCCAGCAGCTGGACAGGGGGCAACTATGGCTACACCTTC.

V is TRBV29-1 and J is TRBJ2-2; TRBD2 is a possible D gene (7 bases). V was pared by 5 bases and J by 3 bases, with 16 bases between. Germline CDR1 is SQVTM and CDR2 is ANQGSEA. This CDR3 contains 15 residues. CDR3 amino acids: CSVLGGVRDTGELFF. The CDR3 nucleotides are TGCAGCGTTCTAGGGGGGGTAAGGGACACCGGGGAGCTGTTTTTT.